The rows below give T cell receptor beta chains drawn from one sample of a study of OX40 agonist ivuxolimab in advanced cancers. Profiling relied on immunoSEQ multiplex PCR, and the TCRdb table lists in-frame clones only, not all of them. This table has about 71,000 clones, roughly nine tenths appearing once. The source material was CD4+ or CD8+ T cells sorted from blood, sampled in a trial of the OX40 agonist ivuxolimab. The receptors were sampled from an adult with an advanced solid tumor such as melanoma, head and neck, liver or kidney cancer. The CDR3 runs from the conserved cysteine through the conserved F or W. D genes are given only for firm matches. Rows give clone size only sometimes, using once, few, many, or a class for an expanded clone.

D | size | J | V | CDR3 | DNA
- | - | TRBJ1-6 | TRBV11-2 | CASSLGQGRPPLHF | TGTGCCAGCAGCTTAGGGCAGGGGAGGCCACCCCTCCACTTT
- | - | TRBJ1-5 | TRBV6-1 | CASSGRDSNQPQHF | TGTGCCAGCAGTGGCAGAGATAGCAATCAGCCCCAGCATTTT
- | - | TRBJ2-1 | TRBV5-4 | CASSLGGYNEQFF | TGTGCCAGCAGCTTGGGAGGGTACAATGAGCAGTTCTTC
TRBD2 | - | TRBJ2-2 | TRBV18 | CASSPRTSGSEELFF | TGTGCCAGCTCACCACGGACTAGCGGTTCGGAGGAGCTGTTTTTT
TRBD2 | - | TRBJ2-3 | TRBV7-9 | CASSLVYGGGSTDTQYF | TGTGCCAGCAGCTTAGTTTACGGCGGGGGTAGCACAGATACGCAGTATTTT
- | once | TRBJ1-2 | TRBV28 | CASRLEPGPYGYTF | TGTGCCAGCAGATTAGAACCGGGACCCTATGGCTACACCTTC
- | - | TRBJ1-2 | TRBV27 | CASKHGLNYGYTF | TGTGCCAGCAAACACGGGCTTAACTATGGCTACACCTTC
- | - | TRBJ1-5 | TRBV6-5 | CASRERQDRNQPQHF | TGTGCCAGCAGAGAAAGACAGGACCGCAATCAGCCCCAGCATTTT
TRBD2 | once | TRBJ2-1 | TRBV18 | CASSQPRTSGSYNEQFF | TGTGCCAGCTCACAACCCCGGACTAGCGGAAGCTACAATGAGCAGTTCTTC
- | - | TRBJ2-7 | TRBV10-3 | CAIRDSYEQYF | TGTGCCATCAGGGACAGCTACGAGCAGTACTTC
- | few | TRBJ2-1 | TRBV27 | CASSPRPPSSYNEQFF | TGTGCCAGCAGTCCCAGACCGCCTAGCTCCTACAATGAGCAGTTCTTC
- | once | TRBJ2-1 | TRBV27 | CAVSGSDEQFF | TGTGCCGTGAGCGGTTCGGATGAGCAGTTCTTC
TRBD1 | - | TRBJ1-3 | TRBV7-3 | CASSLSRQGLGNTIYF | TGTGCCAGCAGCTTATCGAGACAGGGGCTAGGAAACACCATATATTTT
- | - | TRBJ2-1 | TRBV4-3 | CASSQEWGITGGSYNEQFF | TGCGCCAGCAGCCAAGAGTGGGGGATAACTGGGGGCTCCTACAATGAGCAGTTCTTC
TRBD2 | - | TRBJ2-1 | TRBV28 | CASMEGLAGAPYNEQFF | TGTGCCAGCATGGAGGGTCTAGCGGGAGCCCCCTACAATGAGCAGTTCTTC
TRBD1 | - | TRBJ1-5 | TRBV25-1 | CASSEPGTVGNQPQHF | TGTGCCAGCAGTGAGCCCGGGACAGTAGGCAATCAGCCCCAGCATTTT
- | once | TRBJ2-1 | TRBV4-1 | CASSRRRVGEDEQFF | TGCGCCAGCAGCCGCCGTAGGGTAGGGGAAGATGAGCAGTTCTTC
- | - | TRBJ1-4 | TRBV5-6 | CASNWAGNEKLFF | TGTGCCAGCAACTGGGCGGGTAATGAAAAACTGTTTTTT
- | - | TRBJ1-1 | TRBV7-8 | CASSQGHPSTEAFF | TGTGCCAGCAGCCAGGGACATCCCAGCACAGAAGCTTTCTTT
TRBD2 | - | TRBJ2-7 | TRBV4-3 | CASSQSLAGGYEQYF | TGCGCCAGCAGCCAATCACTAGCGGGAGGGTACGAGCAGTACTTC
- | once | TRBJ2-7 | TRBV28 | CASSPRMTSYEQYF | TGTGCCAGCAGCCCGAGGATGACCTCCTACGAGCAGTACTTC
- | - | TRBJ2-3 | TRBV4-3 | CASSQIGSVFPDTQYF | TGCGCCAGCAGCCAAATAGGTTCCGTATTCCCAGATACGCAGTATTTT
- | - | TRBJ2-3 | TRBV11-2 | CASSLEYSRTDTQYF | TGTGCCAGCAGCTTAGAATACTCCCGGACAGATACGCAGTATTTT